The entry below gives a single T cell receptor (beta chain) sequence along with its context. Its cognate antigen is unknown. The protocol was immunoSEQ multiplex PCR, while the TCRdb copy is restricted to in-frame clones and leaves out a portion. Of 440,000 or so clones listed, 90% are singletons. The data belong to a study of Ad26.COV2.S vaccination and SARS-CoV-2 variants. Study context: Enrollment placed the donor in the COV1001 Ad26.COV2.S trial arm. Each vaccinee took Ad26.COV2.S intramuscularly, once or twice 56 days apart.

Trimming cost V 5 bases and J 2 bases, with 10 bases left between them. The CDR3 extends over 15 amino acids. The V gene's germline CDR1 is LGHDT and CDR2 YNNKEL (reference sequence). Whole-study results and caveats: An underestimation of total T cell responses may have resulted from the TCR breadth and depth analyses.

As to treatment: 15 to 20 received Ad26.COV2.S at low or high dose, single or two shots; 5 received placebo; per-sample allocation not given. Sampling was performed 63 days after the first vaccine or placebo injection. V gene TRBV3-1 (or the pseudogene TRBV3-2) combines with J gene TRBJ1-6; D is ambiguous. The source was peripheral blood, collected in a trial of Ad26.COV2.S vaccine versus placebo. The TCR originated in a person between 18 and 59 years old who received the Ad26.COV2.S COVID-19 vaccine or a placebo. The CDR3 DNA sequence: TGTGCCAGCAGCGGTGGCGGCGCCTATAATTCACCCCTCCACTTT. Residues: CASSGGGAYNSPLHF.